This T cell receptor beta chain was documented in a study of OX40 agonist ivuxolimab in advanced cancers. The study, taken as a whole, reports: CD8+ T cells averaged more expanded clones than CD4+.

With respect to this clone: No antigen is known for it.

TCRdb's table, derived via immunoSEQ multiplex PCR, lists solely in-frame clones and lacks some. The sample records tens of thousands of clones, around 87% being singletons. CDR1 is LGHNA and CDR2 is YSLEER in the germline V gene. This CDR3 has 15 amino acids. V dropped 0 bases and J dropped 4 bases, with 12 bases sitting between them. The receptor was isolated from an adult with an advanced solid tumor such as melanoma, head and neck, liver or kidney cancer. The specimen comprised CD4+ or CD8+ T cells sorted from blood, sampled in a trial of the OX40 agonist ivuxolimab. This sequence joins TRBV4-3 and TRBJ1-2, with a tentative D call TRBD1 (5 bases). CDR3 nucleotides: TGCGCCAGCAGCCAAGATCAAGGGGCGGGCTATGGCTACACCTTC. This encodes CASSQDQGAGYGYTF.